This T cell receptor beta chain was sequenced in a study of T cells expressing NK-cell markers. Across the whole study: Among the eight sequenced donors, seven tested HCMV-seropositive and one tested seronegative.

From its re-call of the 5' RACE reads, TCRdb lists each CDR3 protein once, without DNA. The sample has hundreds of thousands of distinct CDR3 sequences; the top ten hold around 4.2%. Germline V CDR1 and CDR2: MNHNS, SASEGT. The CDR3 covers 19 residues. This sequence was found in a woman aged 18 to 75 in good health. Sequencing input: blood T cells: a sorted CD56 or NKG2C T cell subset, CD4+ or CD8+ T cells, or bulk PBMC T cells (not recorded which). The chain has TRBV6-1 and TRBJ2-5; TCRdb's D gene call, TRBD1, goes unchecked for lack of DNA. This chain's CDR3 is CASSLNRGGKPKVQETQYF.